The next 8 T cell receptor beta chains were all read from a single sample in a study of blood T cell repertoires in COVID-19. TCRdb's table, derived via immunoSEQ multiplex PCR, lists solely in-frame clones and lacks some. The sample includes some 250,000 clones, roughly 88% seen only once; the top ten take under 2.5%. Sample: PBMCs or T cells enriched from blood (not recorded which). Receptor source: a woman in her fifties or sixties who had recovered from COVID-19.

The rearrangement uses TRBV5-8 and TRBJ2-4, with D possibly TRBD1 on 6 matching bases. Germline loops: CDR1 SGHTS, CDR2 YDEGEE. Trimming stripped 5 bases from V and 1 base from J, with 13 bases between. This CDR3 comprises 15 residues. In nucleotides, the CDR3 is TGTGCCAGCAGGGACATTCAGGGGGCCAAAAACATTCAGTACTTC. Its translation: CASRDIQGAKNIQYF.

This chain uses TRBV6-6 with TRBJ2-1; TRBD2 matches 14 bases. CDR3 length: 19 amino acids. V was pared by 5 bases and J by 0 bases, with 9 bases of the junction left unmatched. The germline V gene encodes CDR1 MNHNY and CDR2 SVGAGI (reference sequence). The CDR3 sequence is CASSPRGTSGSSSYNEQFF. DNA of the CDR3: TGTGCCAGCAGTCCAAGGGGGACTAGCGGGAGTAGCTCCTACAATGAGCAGTTCTTC.

The chain links TRBV11-2 to TRBJ2-1; 10 bases match TRBD1. There are 15 residues in the CDR3. Germline V gives CDR1 SGHAT, CDR2 FQNNGV. Germline trimming cut 5 bases from V and 5 bases from J; bases unmatched to any gene: 6. CDR3 sequence: CASSTRTGGHNEQFF. DNA for the CDR3: TGTGCCAGCAGCACCCGGACAGGGGGTCACAATGAGCAGTTCTTC.

This clone appeared a few times. The chain links TRBV19 to TRBJ2-7; 11 bases map to TRBD2. The CDR3 sequence is 16 residues long. CDR1 is LNHDA and CDR2 is SQIVND in the germline V gene (reference sequence). The trim removed 5 bases at V and 1 base at J, leaving 7 bases unmatched. DNA for the CDR3: TGTGCCAGTAGTGATAGCGGGAGGGCCATTTCCTACGAGCAGTACTTC. Translated: CASSDSGRAISYEQYF.

The CDR3 loop is CASSPGRLKNIQYF. CDR3 DNA sequence: TGTGCCAGCAGTCCAGGGAGGCTTAAAAACATTCAGTACTTC. The chain links TRBV28 to TRBJ2-4; a weak D match, TRBD2 (6 bases). The V end lost 5 bases, the J end lost 4 bases, and 12 bases lay between the germline ends. The germline V gene has CDR1 MDHEN and CDR2 SYDVKM. This CDR3 has 14 residues. Full variable domain (rest looked up from reference TRBV28 and TRBJ2-4): DVKVTQSSRYLVKRTGEKVFLECVQDMDHENMFWYRQDPGLGLRLIYFSYDVKMKEKGDIPEGYSVSREKKERFSLILESASTNQTSMYLCASSPGRLKNIQYFGAGTRLSVL.

This chain joins TRBV28 and TRBJ1-2; no reliable D call. CDR1 and CDR2 (germline): MDHEN, SYDVKM. The ends were cut back, 2 bases at V and 5 bases at J, with 9 bases in the middle. The length of the CDR3 is 13 residues. The CDR3 loop is CASSLEGSYGYTF. The CDR3 DNA sequence: TGTGCCAGCAGTTTAGAGGGCTCTTATGGCTACACCTTC.

The CDR3 coding sequence is TGTGCCAGCAGCGTAGGGCGATACAGCTATGGCTACACCTTC. This translates into CASSVGRYSYGYTF. The chain combines TRBV9 with TRBJ1-2; D remains unclear. V dropped 0 bases and J dropped 4 bases, with 10 bases sitting between them. From germline, CDR1 is SGDLS and CDR2 YYNGEE. The CDR3 has 14 amino acids.

This clone was observed once. This chain links TRBV28 with TRBJ1-6; D not resolved. Trimming left V 10 bases short and J 4 bases short, with 20 bases between. This CDR3 is built from 16 residues. Per germline, CDR1 MDHEN and CDR2 SYDVKM. CDR3 DNA sequence: TGTGCCACCTCCAAGATGGCAGACTTATATAATTCACCCCTCCACTTT. This gives the protein CATSKMADLYNSPLHF.